A single sample gave rise to the 28 T cell receptor beta chains below, sequenced in a study of blood T cell repertoires in COVID-19. TCRdb's copy holds only in-frame clones and misses some; the assay was immunoSEQ multiplex PCR. Of around 300,000 clones in the sample, almost 90% were seen once. The source material was peripheral blood. The receptors stem from a woman aged 25 to 39 with COVID-19, enrolled during active disease.

For this clone: The sample contains more than one DNA sequence encoding this CDR3. The V gene is TRBV30, the J gene TRBJ2-7; D gene unclear. CDR1 and CDR2 from the germline V gene are GTSNPN and SVGIG (reference sequence). This CDR3 has 12 amino acids. V gave up 3 bases and J gave up 0 bases, with 6 bases separating them. CDR3 region: CAWSVSSYEQYF. The CDR3 nucleotides are TGTGCCTGGAGCGTTAGCTCCTACGAGCAGTACTTC.

The chain is built from TRBV19 and TRBJ1-1; D is undetermined. V was trimmed by 3 bases and J by 8 bases, leaving 13 bases between them. CDR3 length equals 13 residues. Looked up from germline, CDR1 is LNHDA and CDR2 is SQIVND (reference sequence). The CDR3 here is CASSMVHSGEAFF. The DNA of the CDR3 is TGTGCCAGTAGTATGGTACACTCCGGGGAAGCTTTCTTT.

This clone occurred a few times. This chain links TRBV30 with TRBJ1-6; 9 bases fit TRBD1. This CDR3 has 15 residues. Trimming at V came to 1 base and at J to 8 bases, leaving 6 bases not matched to a gene. Per the germline V gene, CDR1 is GTSNPN and CDR2 is SVGIG (reference sequence). The CDR3 spells CAWSAGTGSHSPLHF. CDR3 in DNA: TGTGCCTGGAGTGCCGGGACAGGGAGCCATTCACCCCTCCACTTT.

The gene calls are TRBV27 and TRBJ1-2, with 7 bases that match TRBD1. This CDR3 contains 14 residues. Per the germline V gene, CDR1 is MNHEY and CDR2 is SMNVEV (reference sequence). J gave up 6 bases and V 2 bases, and 6 bases lay outside the gene matches. The DNA of the CDR3 is TGTGCCAGCAGTTTAGCGGGACAGCCCCATGGCTACACCTTC. As protein: CASSLAGQPHGYTF.

This clone was picked up a small number of times. The CDR3 DNA sequence: TGTGCCAGCTCACCACGGACTGATCGCACTGAAGCTTTCTTT. Translated: CASSPRTDRTEAFF. V and J are TRBV18 and TRBJ1-1, with D unresolved. Germline V lookup: CDR1 KGHSH, CDR2 LQKENI. The CDR3 is 14 amino acids. The V and J ends lost 1 base and 4 bases respectively, with 10 bases between them.

V and J are TRBV4-2 and TRBJ2-2; 13 positions agree with TRBD2. This CDR3 has 17 amino acids. Germline CDR1 LGHNA, CDR2 YNFKEQ. After removal of 4 bases from V and 6 bases from J, the junction contained 8 bases not matched to a gene. In DNA, the CDR3 is TGTGCCAGCAGCCGCGTGTCGGGACTAGCGGGATCCGGGGAGCTGTTTTTT. Its protein product is CASSRVSGLAGSGELFF.

The chain carries TRBV2 and TRBJ2-7; 7 bases align to TRBD1. The ends lost 5 bases at V and 6 bases at J; junction bases unmatched: 7. The CDR3 is made up of 13 amino acids. Germline-derived CDR1 and CDR2 are SNHLY and FYNNEI. CDR3 in amino acids: CASSRGQVLEQYF. The DNA of the CDR3 is TGTGCCAGCAGTAGAGGACAGGTCCTCGAGCAGTACTTC.

The gene calls are TRBV10-1 and TRBJ1-1; D is uncertain. The CDR3 length is 13 residues. Trimming removed 3 bases at V and 5 bases at J, with 10 bases between. Germline loops: CDR1 WNHNN, CDR2 SYGVQD (reference sequence). CDR3 residues: CASSDSSRTEAFF. CDR3 nucleotide sequence: TGCGCCAGCAGTGATTCAAGCAGGACTGAAGCTTTCTTT.

The rearrangement links TRBV18 to TRBJ1-4, with no clear D. In germline, CDR1 is KGHSH, CDR2 LQKENI. V lost 3 bases and J lost 5, with 10 bases in between. CDR3 length: 14 amino acids. The CDR3 bases are TGTGCCAGCTCACCGGACTTTAACAATGAAAAACTGTTTTTT. It translates to CASSPDFNNEKLFF. Combining the CDR3 with reference TRBV18 and TRBJ1-4 gives the whole variable domain NAGVMQNPRHLVRRRGQEARLRCSPMKGHSHVYWYRQLPEEGLKFMVYLQKENIIDESGMPKERFSAEFPKEGPSILRIQQVVRGDSAAYFCASSPDFNNEKLFFGSGTQLSVL.

This rearrangement joins TRBV10-3 to TRBJ2-1; D is perhaps TRBD2 (5 bases). Germline V gives CDR1 ENHRY, CDR2 SYGVKD. The CDR3 length is 14 residues. Trimming removed 3 bases from V and 6 bases from J, with 12 bases in between. CDR3 DNA sequence: TGTGCCATCAGTGAACGGGATGTGAGCAATGAGCAGTTCTTC. Translation: CAISERDVSNEQFF.

V usage is TRBV19 and J usage is TRBJ2-7; 8 bases agree with TRBD1. CDR1 and CDR2 (germline): LNHDA, SQIVND (reference sequence). The CDR3 sequence is 14 residues long. Trimming took 2 bases from V and 5 from J; bases not matched to a gene: 5. The CDR3 loop reads CASSITQGANEQYF. The DNA of the CDR3 is TGTGCCAGTAGTATAACCCAGGGGGCCAACGAGCAGTACTTC.

The chain uses TRBV18 and TRBJ1-1; D ambiguous. The CDR3 consists of 14 residues. The V gene lost 5 bases and the J gene lost 1 base, with 11 bases spanning the gap. Germline CDR1 KGHSH, CDR2 LQKENI. CDR3 region: CASSEEMRNTEAFF. DNA of the CDR3: TGTGCCAGCTCAGAAGAAATGAGGAACACTGAAGCTTTCTTT.

The chain carries TRBV19 and TRBJ1-1, with D perhaps TRBD1 (5 bases). The CDR3 totals 14 residues. The germline CDR1 and CDR2 sequences are LNHDA and SQIVND (reference sequence). V lost 0 bases and J lost 3, with 8 bases in between. The CDR3 reads CASSIDQGYTEAFF. The CDR3 coding sequence is TGTGCCAGTAGTATAGATCAGGGTTACACTGAAGCTTTCTTT.

V gene TRBV6-6 combines with J gene TRBJ2-2; 12 bases match TRBD1. The germline gives CDR1 MNHNY, CDR2 SVGAGI (reference sequence). With V trimmed by 4 bases and J by 7 bases, 7 bases remained unmatched. This CDR3 contains 16 residues. CDR3 protein: CASSSRDRGLFGELFF. As DNA, the CDR3 is TGTGCCAGCAGTTCTCGGGACAGGGGGCTGTTCGGGGAGCTGTTTTTT.

This rearrangement joins TRBV3-1 (or the pseudogene TRBV3-2) to TRBJ2-1; 7 positions agree with TRBD1. The CDR3 totals 15 residues. Per the germline V gene, CDR1 is LGHDT and CDR2 is YNNKEL (reference sequence). V was pared by 1 base and J by 7 bases, with 7 bases of the junction left unmatched. In DNA form, the CDR3 reads TGTGCCAGCAGCCAAGTACCTGGCAGGGGGAATGAGCAGTTCTTC. This gives the protein CASSQVPGRGNEQFF.

The genes are TRBV29-1 and TRBJ2-2, with 9 bases matching TRBD2. Germline lookup yields CDR1 SQVTM and CDR2 ANQGSEA. The CDR3 covers 14 residues. Germline trimming cut 6 bases from V and 5 bases from J; bases unmatched to any gene: 7. CDR3 nucleotides: TGCAGCGTGGTAGCGGGAGTGCGTACCGGGGAGCTGTTTTTT. Amino acids: CSVVAGVRTGELFF.

The genes are TRBV11-1 and TRBJ2-7; TRBD1 matches at 8 bases. V gave up 5 bases and J gave up 6 bases; unmatched junction bases: 3. The CDR3 extends over 12 amino acids. Germline V CDR1 and CDR2: SGHAT, FQDESV (reference sequence). CDR3 in amino acids: CASSRTGGEQYF. The CDR3 coding sequence is TGTGCCAGCAGCCGTACAGGGGGCGAGCAGTACTTC.

The chain employs TRBV18 and TRBJ2-3; 13 bases agree with TRBD2. The CDR3 runs to 17 residues. V gave up 6 bases and J gave up 4 bases; unmatched junction bases: 10. Germline loops: CDR1 KGHSH, CDR2 LQKENI. The CDR3 here is CASSGTSGELAPDTQYF. The CDR3 region has the DNA TGTGCCAGCTCTGGGACTAGCGGGGAACTTGCCCCAGATACGCAGTATTTT.

The genes are TRBV3-1 (or the pseudogene TRBV3-2) and TRBJ1-2; D is possibly TRBD1 (5 bases). Germline assignment: CDR1 LGHDT and CDR2 YNNKEL (reference sequence). The V end lost 1 base, the J end lost 0 bases, and 9 bases lay between the germline ends. This CDR3 region has 15 residues. The DNA of the CDR3 is TGTGCCAGCAGCCAAGCGGGGGTTTCTAACTATGGCTACACCTTC. Translated: CASSQAGVSNYGYTF.

V usage is TRBV4-2 and J usage is TRBJ2-1, with D possibly being TRBD2 (6 bases). Per the germline V gene, CDR1 is LGHNA and CDR2 is YNFKEQ. The V end lost 4 bases, the J end lost 3 bases, and 13 bases lay between the germline ends. The CDR3 contains 15 residues. The CDR3 DNA follows: TGTGCCAGCAGCCGGAACCGGGACTTCTACAATGAGCAGTTCTTC. It codes for CASSRNRDFYNEQFF.

The V gene is TRBV5-1, the J gene TRBJ1-6; the D gene is possibly TRBD1 (6 bases). The CDR3 has 14 residues. The germline V gene encodes CDR1 SGHRS and CDR2 YFSETQ. Trimming removed 1 base from V and 5 bases from J, with 7 bases in between. The CDR3 nucleotides read TGCGCCAGCAGCTTGCCAGGGGATAATTCACCCCTCCACTTT. Translated: CASSLPGDNSPLHF.

The chain has TRBV7-2 and TRBJ1-5; D may be TRBD1 (5 bases). Germline lookup yields CDR1 SGHTA and CDR2 FQGNSA. The CDR3 is 15 amino acids. V lost 2 bases and J 4 bases, leaving 12 bases between the germline ends. The CDR3 here is CASSLRLNRNQPQHF. CDR3 DNA sequence: TGTGCCAGCAGCTTAAGATTAAACAGGAATCAGCCCCAGCATTTT.

The chain has TRBV30 and TRBJ2-2, with TRBD2 matching 11 bases. Unmatched junction bases numbered 4, after V lost 0 bases and J lost 4 bases. Germline V gene sequence: CDR1 GTSNPN, CDR2 SVGIG (reference sequence). The CDR3 length is 16 residues. The CDR3 nucleotides read TGTGCCTGGAGTGTGGGACTAGCGGCCCGCACCGGGGAGCTGTTTTTT. Encoded protein: CAWSVGLAARTGELFF.

The rearrangement joins TRBV11-2 to TRBJ2-3, with 7 bases aligning to TRBD1. CDR3 size: 15 residues. Germline trimming cut 5 bases from V and 2 bases from J; bases unmatched to any gene: 7. Germline CDR1 is SGHAT and CDR2 is FQNNGV. The CDR3 nucleotides read TGTGCCAGCAGCCCCCGGACAGGTGCCACAGATACGCAGTATTTT. Amino acids: CASSPRTGATDTQYF.

This clone was seen a single time. The gene calls are TRBV7-3 and TRBJ2-5; 8 bases line up with TRBD2. Germline trimming cut 3 bases from V and 2 bases from J; bases unmatched to any gene: 2. CDR1 is SGHTA and CDR2 is FQGTGA in the germline V gene. The CDR3 sequence is 14 residues long. The CDR3 reads CASSFGTRQETQYF. The CDR3 coding sequence is TGTGCCAGCAGCTTTGGGACTAGACAAGAGACCCAGTACTTC.

V is TRBV30 and J is TRBJ1-2; D is undetermined. The CDR3 has 13 amino acids. Trimming stripped 0 bases from V and 1 base from J, with 6 bases between. From germline, CDR1 is GTSNPN and CDR2 SVGIG (reference sequence). The CDR3 coding sequence is TGTGCCTGGAGTGTGTCTGTTAACTATGGCTACACCTTC. Residues: CAWSVSVNYGYTF. The variable domain in full, completed from reference TRBV30 and TRBJ1-2, reads SQTIHQWPATLVQPVGSPLSLECTVEGTSNPNLYWYRQAAGRGLQLLFYSVGIGQISSEVPQNLSASRPQDRQFILSSKKLLLSDSGFYLCAWSVSVNYGYTFGSGTRLTVV.

This clone was seen only a few times. The V and J genes are TRBV19 and TRBJ1-1, with D maybe TRBD1 (6 bases). The CDR3 sequence is 14 residues long. The V end lost 3 bases, the J end lost 2 bases, and 10 bases lay between the germline ends. Germline values: CDR1 LNHDA, CDR2 SQIVND (reference sequence). The CDR3 reads CASSIRTVNTEAFF. CDR3 DNA sequence: TGTGCCAGTAGTATCCGGACAGTAAACACTGAAGCTTTCTTT.

The chain has TRBV5-6 and TRBJ2-1; TRBD2 agrees at 10 bases. The ends lost 2 bases at V and 0 bases at J; junction bases unmatched: 8. Per the germline V gene, CDR1 is SGHDT and CDR2 is YYEEEE. The CDR3 length is 18 residues. In DNA, the CDR3 is TGTGCCAGCAGCTTTGAGACCAGCGGGAGGGCCTCCTACAATGAGCAGTTCTTC. Translating gives CASSFETSGRASYNEQFF.